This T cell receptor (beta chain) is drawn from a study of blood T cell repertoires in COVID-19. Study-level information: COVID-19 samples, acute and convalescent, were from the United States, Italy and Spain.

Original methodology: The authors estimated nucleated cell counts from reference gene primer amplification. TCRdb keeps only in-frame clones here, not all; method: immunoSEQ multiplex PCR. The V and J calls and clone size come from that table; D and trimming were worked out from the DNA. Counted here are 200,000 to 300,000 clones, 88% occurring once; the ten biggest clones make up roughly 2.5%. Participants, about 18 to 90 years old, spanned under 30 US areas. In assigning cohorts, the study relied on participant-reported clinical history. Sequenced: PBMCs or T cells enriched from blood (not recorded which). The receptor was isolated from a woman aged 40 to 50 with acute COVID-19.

The CDR3 sequence: CASSPPPVTSGRETQYF. CDR3 nucleotide sequence: TGTGCCAGCAGTCCCCCCCCCGTCACTAGCGGGAGAGAGACCCAGTACTTC. This rearrangement joins TRBV27 to TRBJ2-5; 11 nucleotides agree with TRBD2. This CDR3 is built from 17 residues. The V segment lost 5 bases and the J segment 4 bases; nucleotides outside the gene matches: 12. The germline V gene encodes CDR1 MNHEY and CDR2 SMNVEV (reference sequence).